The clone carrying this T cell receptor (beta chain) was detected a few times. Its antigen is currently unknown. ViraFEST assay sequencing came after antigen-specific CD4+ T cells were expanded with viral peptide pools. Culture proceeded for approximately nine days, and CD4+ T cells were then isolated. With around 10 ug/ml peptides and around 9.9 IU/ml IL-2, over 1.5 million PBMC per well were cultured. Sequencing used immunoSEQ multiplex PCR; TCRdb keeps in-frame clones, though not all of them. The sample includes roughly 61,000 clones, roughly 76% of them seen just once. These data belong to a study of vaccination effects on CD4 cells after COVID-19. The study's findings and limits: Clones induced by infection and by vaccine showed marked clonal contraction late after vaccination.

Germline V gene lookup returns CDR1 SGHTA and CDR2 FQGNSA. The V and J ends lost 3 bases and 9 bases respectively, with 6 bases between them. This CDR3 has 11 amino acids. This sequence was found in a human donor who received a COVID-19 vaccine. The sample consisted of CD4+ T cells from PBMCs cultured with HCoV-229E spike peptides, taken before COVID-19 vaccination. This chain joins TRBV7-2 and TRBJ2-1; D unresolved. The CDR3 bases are TGTGCCAGCAGCTTTTGGAGTGAGCAGTTCTTC. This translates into CASSFWSEQFF.